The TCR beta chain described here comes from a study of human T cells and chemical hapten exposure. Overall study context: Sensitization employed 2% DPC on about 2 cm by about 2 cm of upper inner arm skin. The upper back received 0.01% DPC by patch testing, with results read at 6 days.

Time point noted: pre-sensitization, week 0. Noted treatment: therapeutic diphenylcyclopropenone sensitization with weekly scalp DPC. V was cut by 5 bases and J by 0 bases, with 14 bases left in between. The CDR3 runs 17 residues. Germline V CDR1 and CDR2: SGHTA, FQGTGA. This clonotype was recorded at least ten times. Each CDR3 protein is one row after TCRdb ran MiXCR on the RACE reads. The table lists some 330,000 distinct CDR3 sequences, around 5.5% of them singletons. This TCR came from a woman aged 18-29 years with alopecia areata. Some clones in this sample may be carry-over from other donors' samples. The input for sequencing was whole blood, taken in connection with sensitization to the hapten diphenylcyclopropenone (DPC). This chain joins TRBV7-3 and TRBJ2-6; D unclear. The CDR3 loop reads CASSANRAYSGANVLTF. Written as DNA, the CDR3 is TGTGCCAGCAGCGCTAACCGGGCCTACTCTGGGGCCAACGTCCTGACTTTC. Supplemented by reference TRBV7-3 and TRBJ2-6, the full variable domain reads GAGVSQTPSNKVTEKGKYVELRCDPISGHTALYWYRQSLGQGPEFLIYFQGTGAADDSGLPNDRFFAVRPEGSVSTLKIQRTERGDSAVYLCASSANRAYSGANVLTFGAGSRLTVL.